This T cell receptor beta chain was obtained from a study of Tregs in tolerant kidney transplant recipients. Germline V gene sequence: CDR1 GTSNPN, CDR2 SVGIG (reference sequence). CDR3 length: 13 amino acids. V lost 3 bases and J lost 3, with 11 bases in between. Data came from immunoSEQ multiplex PCR; TCRdb stores just in-frame clones and leaves some out. The clone table shows 25,000 to 35,000 clones, with the ten largest holding about 8%. Thawed PBMCs were FACS-sorted into unstimulated CD4+CD25+CD127- regulatory T cells, CD4+CD25- non-regulatory cells, CD4 and CD8 cells. In regard to this clone: The antigen remains unidentified. The CDR3 is cut off 3 residues early in the read; its end comes from the germline J gene.

Study-wide findings and caveats: Nucleotide sequences could not be compared across some patients' samples due to primer changes.

This clonotype was sampled from a human donor who received a combined kidney and bone marrow transplant. The chain recombines TRBV30 with TRBJ1-2; D gene ambiguous. The specimen comprised CD8+ T cells from blood, sampled before the transplant. Incomplete CDR3 DNA: TGTGCCTGGAGGCCCGACTCTGACTATGGC. Amino acid sequence: CAWRPDSDYG. The full CDR3 protein is CAWRPDSDYGYTF.